This T cell receptor beta chain emerged from a study of T cell repertoires in cytomegalovirus infection. Findings and caveats of the study: The ex vivo response was dominated by HLA-C-restricted CMV-specific TCR beta clonotypes.

Germline V lookup: CDR1 MNHNY, CDR2 SVGAGI (reference sequence). The CDR3 covers 13 residues. The V and J ends lost 2 bases and 5 bases respectively, with 9 bases between them. As concerns this clonotype: What it binds is not known.

MiXCR was run by TCRdb on the reads, yielding one entry per CDR3 protein. The sample shows 750,000 to 950,000 distinct CDR3 sequences, almost 30% of them seen only once. The V gene is TRBV6-6, the J gene TRBJ2-5; D remains unclear. This specimen consisted of cultured CD8+ T cells from PBMCs, obtained from culture after CMV antigen stimulation. This TCR was sampled from a human donor in good health (CMV status not recorded). Some clones in this sample may be carry-over from other donors' samples. CDR3 protein: CASSYLLGETQYF. In DNA form, the CDR3 reads TGTGCCAGCAGTTACCTCCTCGGTGAGACCCAGTACTTC.